This entry is about one T cell receptor (beta chain). Its antigen is unidentified. Researchers ran the PCR with 60 Vbeta and 13 Jbeta primers. Assay used: immunoSEQ multiplex PCR; TCRdb lists only in-frame clones, some missing. The sample shows 150,000 to 180,000 clones, around 80% of them seen only once. The record originates from a study of cytomegalovirus exposure and HLA in healthy donors. Study results and limitations: In a later analysis, an Asian-associated ancestry cluster reportedly showed fewer N-insertions than the roughly 730-donor mean. In a later analysis, the majority of CMV-associated beta chains seemingly showed HLA restriction. The study flagged 150 to 200 TCR beta chains as cytomegalovirus-associated.

In nominal health when sampled, donors likely had unrecorded immune exposures nonetheless. The V and J ends lost 5 bases and 5 bases, in that order; junction bases with no gene match: 6. CDR1 is LNHDA and CDR2 is SQIVND in the germline V gene (reference sequence). This CDR3 region has 14 residues. The sequenced material came from PBMCs. The rearrangement uses TRBV19 and TRBJ2-1, with 7 bases that match TRBD1. This clonotype originated in a man under 40 in good health and CMV-seropositive. CDR3 in DNA: TGTGCCAGTAGTTTCCGGGACAGAGACAATGAGCAGTTCTTC. This codes for CASSFRDRDNEQFF.